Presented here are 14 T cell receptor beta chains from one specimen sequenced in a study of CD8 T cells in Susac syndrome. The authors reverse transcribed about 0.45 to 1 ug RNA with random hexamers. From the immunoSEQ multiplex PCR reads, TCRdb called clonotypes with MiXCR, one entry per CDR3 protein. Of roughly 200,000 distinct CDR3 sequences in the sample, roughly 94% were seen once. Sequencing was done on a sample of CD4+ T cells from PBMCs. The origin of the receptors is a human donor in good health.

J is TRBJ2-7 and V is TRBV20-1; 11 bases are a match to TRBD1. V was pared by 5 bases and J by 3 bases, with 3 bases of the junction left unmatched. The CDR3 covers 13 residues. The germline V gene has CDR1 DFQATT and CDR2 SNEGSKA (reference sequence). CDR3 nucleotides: TGCAGTGCTGGGGGACAGGGGGACTACGAGCAGTACGTC. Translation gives CSAGGQGDYEQYV.

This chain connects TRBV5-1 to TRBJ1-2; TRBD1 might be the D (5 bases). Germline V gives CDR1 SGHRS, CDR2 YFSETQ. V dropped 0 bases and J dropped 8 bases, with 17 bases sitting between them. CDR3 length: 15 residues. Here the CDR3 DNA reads TGCGCCAGCAGCTTGGAACAGGCGACTCTATGGGGCTACACCTTC. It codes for CASSLEQATLWGYTF.

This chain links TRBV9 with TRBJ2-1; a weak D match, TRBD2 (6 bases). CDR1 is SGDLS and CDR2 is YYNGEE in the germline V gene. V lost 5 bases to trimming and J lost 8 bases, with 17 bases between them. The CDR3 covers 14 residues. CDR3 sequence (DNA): TGTGCCAGCAGTTCTAGCGCCGCTGGCGATGAGCAGTTCTTC. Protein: CASSSSAAGDEQFF.

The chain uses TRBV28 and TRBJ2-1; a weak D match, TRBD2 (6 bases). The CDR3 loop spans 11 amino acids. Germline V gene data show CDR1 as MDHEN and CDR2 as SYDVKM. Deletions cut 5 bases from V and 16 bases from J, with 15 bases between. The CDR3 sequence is CASSIGTDVFF. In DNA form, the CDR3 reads TGTGCCAGCAGTATCGGGACTGATGTTTTCTTC.

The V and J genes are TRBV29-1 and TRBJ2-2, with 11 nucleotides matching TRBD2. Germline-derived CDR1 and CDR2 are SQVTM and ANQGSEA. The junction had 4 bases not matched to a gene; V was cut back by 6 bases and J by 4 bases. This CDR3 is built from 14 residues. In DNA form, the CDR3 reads TGCAGCGTGGGTAGCGGGAGGGGCACCGGGGAGCTGTTTTTT. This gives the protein CSVGSGRGTGELFF.

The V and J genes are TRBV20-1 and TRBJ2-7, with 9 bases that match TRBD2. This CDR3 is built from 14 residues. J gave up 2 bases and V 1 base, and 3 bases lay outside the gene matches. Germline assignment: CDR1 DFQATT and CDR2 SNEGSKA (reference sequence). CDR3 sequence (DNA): TGCAGTGCTAGAGGACTAGCGGTTACCTACGAGCAGTACTTC. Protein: CSARGLAVTYEQYF.

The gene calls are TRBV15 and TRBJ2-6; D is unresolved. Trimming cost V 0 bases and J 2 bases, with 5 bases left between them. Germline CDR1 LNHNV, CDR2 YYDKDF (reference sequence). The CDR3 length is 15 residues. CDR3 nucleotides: TGTGCCACCAGCAGAGATAGGGCTGGGGCCAACGTCCTGACTTTC. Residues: CATSRDRAGANVLTF.

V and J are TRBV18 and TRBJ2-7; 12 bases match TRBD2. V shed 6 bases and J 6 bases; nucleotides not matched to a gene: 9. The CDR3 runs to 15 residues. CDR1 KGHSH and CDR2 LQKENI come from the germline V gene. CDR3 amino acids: CASSATSGSISEQYV. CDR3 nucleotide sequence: TGTGCCAGCTCGGCGACTAGCGGGAGCATAAGCGAGCAGTACGTC.

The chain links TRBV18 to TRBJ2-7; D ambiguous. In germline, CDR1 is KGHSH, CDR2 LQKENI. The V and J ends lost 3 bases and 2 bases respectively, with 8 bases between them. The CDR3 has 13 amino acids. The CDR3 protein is CASSPDGTYEQYV. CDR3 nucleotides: TGTGCCAGCTCACCGGACGGTACCTACGAGCAGTACGTC.

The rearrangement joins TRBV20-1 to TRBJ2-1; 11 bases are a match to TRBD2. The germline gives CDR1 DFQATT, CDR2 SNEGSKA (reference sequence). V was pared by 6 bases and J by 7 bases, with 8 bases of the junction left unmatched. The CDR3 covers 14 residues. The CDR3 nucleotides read TGCAGTGCCGCCGGGACTAGCGGATATAATGAGCAGTTCTTC. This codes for CSAAGTSGYNEQFF.

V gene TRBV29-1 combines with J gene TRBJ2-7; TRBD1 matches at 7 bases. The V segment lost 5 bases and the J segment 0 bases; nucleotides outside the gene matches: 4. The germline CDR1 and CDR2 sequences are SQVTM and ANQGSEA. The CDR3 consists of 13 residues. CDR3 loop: CSVLGQDSYEQYF. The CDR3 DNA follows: TGCAGCGTTCTTGGACAGGACTCCTACGAGCAGTACTTC.

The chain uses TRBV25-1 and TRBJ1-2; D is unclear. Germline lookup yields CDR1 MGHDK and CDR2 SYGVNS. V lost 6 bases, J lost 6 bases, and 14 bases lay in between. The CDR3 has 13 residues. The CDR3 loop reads CASRGRTANGYTF. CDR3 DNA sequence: TGTGCCAGCAGAGGAAGGACTGCGAATGGCTACACCTTC.

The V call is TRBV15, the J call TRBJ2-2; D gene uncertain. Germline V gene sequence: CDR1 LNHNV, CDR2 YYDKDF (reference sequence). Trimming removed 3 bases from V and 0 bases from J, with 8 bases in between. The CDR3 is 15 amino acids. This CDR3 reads CATSRLTTNTGELFF. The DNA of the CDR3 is TGTGCCACCAGCAGGCTTACTACGAACACCGGGGAGCTGTTTTTT.

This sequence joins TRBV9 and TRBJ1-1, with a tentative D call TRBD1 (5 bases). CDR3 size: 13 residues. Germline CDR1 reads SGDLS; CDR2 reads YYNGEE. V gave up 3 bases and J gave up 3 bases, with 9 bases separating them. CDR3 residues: CASSARAYTEAFF. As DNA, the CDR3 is TGTGCCAGCAGCGCCAGGGCTTACACTGAAGCTTTCTTT. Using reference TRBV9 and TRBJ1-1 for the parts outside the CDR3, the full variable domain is DSGVTQTPKHLITATGQRVTLRCSPRSGDLSVYWYQQSLDQGLQFLIQYYNGEERAKGNILERFSAQQFPDLHSELNLSSLELGDSALYFCASSARAYTEAFFGQGTRLTVV.